This TCR beta chain is drawn from a study of cytomegalovirus exposure and HLA in healthy donors. Amplification used 60 Vbeta primers and 13 Jbeta primers. Profiling relied on immunoSEQ multiplex PCR, and the TCRdb table lists in-frame clones only, not all of them. Of under 200,000 clones listed, roughly 77% were seen once; the top ten hold about 2.6%. The length of the CDR3 is 18 residues. Trimming cost V 1 base and J 7 bases, with 22 bases left between them. CDR1 is SGHTA and CDR2 is FQGNSA in the germline V gene. This clone has just a few counts. The TCR originated in a woman between 35 and 50 years old in good health and CMV-seropositive. The specimen was PBMCs. J is TRBJ1-4 and V is TRBV7-2, with D perhaps TRBD1 (5 bases). The CDR3 loop is CASSLERAGGTMGEKLFF. In nucleotides, the CDR3 is TGTGCCAGCAGCTTAGAGAGGGCGGGCGGGACGATGGGTGAAAAACTGTTTTTT.